The 5 T cell receptor beta chains presented below share a single source sample, sequenced in a study of shared clonotypes between healthy human individuals. Terminally differentiated effector memory CD45RA+ cells were left out of the naive CD8 fraction, which was CD45RO-negative and positively selected for CCR7. Some clones are missing from TCRdb's copy, which holds only in-frame ones; the method was immunoSEQ multiplex PCR. Here the sample spans around 2,100,000 clones, about 95% being singletons. Sample: naive CD8+ T cells sorted from blood. These receptors originate from a young man in good health.

The CDR3 DNA reads TGTGCCAGCAGCGTAGTTGGGACTAGCGGGATGAGTGAGCAGTTCTTC. It is translated as CASSVVGTSGMSEQFF. The chain joins TRBV9 to TRBJ2-1; 13 positions match TRBD2. After removal of 0 bases from V and 9 bases from J, the junction contained 6 bases not matched to a gene. The CDR3 is 16 residues long. Germline loops: CDR1 SGDLS, CDR2 YYNGEE.

The chain joins TRBV29-1 to TRBJ1-2; 7 bases agree with TRBD1. After removal of 4 bases from V and 4 bases from J, the junction contained 6 bases not matched to a gene. The CDR3 has 13 residues. Germline assignment: CDR1 SQVTM and CDR2 ANQGSEA. The CDR3 protein is CSVAGGGSYGYTF. The CDR3 DNA reads TGCAGCGTTGCAGGGGGTGGATCCTATGGCTACACCTTC.

The gene calls are TRBV7-9 and TRBJ2-5; the D is unclear. CDR1 is SEHNR, CDR2 FQNEAQ, per germline (reference sequence). Trimming cost V 5 bases and J 5 bases, with 9 bases left between them. CDR3 length: 12 residues. CDR3 amino acids: CASSGLSETQYF. DNA for the CDR3: TGTGCCAGCAGCGGTCTTTCGGAGACCCAGTACTTC.

The chain joins TRBV6-5 to TRBJ2-4; a possible D gene is TRBD2 (6 bases). Germline CDR1 is MNHEY and CDR2 is SVGAGI. Trimming cost V 1 base and J 7 bases, with 8 bases left between them. This CDR3 spans 13 amino acids. CDR3 loop: CASSYLEGNIQYF. CDR3 sequence (DNA): TGTGCCAGCAGTTACTTGGAGGGGAACATTCAGTACTTC.

In its sample, this clone was seen once. This rearrangement joins TRBV7-9 to TRBJ2-3; 10 bases align to TRBD2. The CDR3 spans 15 residues. Germline V gene sequence: CDR1 SEHNR, CDR2 FQNEAQ (reference sequence). V lost 8 bases to trimming and J lost 2 bases; unmatched junction nucleotides: 7. The CDR3 sequence is CASDTSGATTDTQYF. The CDR3 DNA reads TGTGCCAGCGATACTAGCGGGGCGACCACAGATACGCAGTATTTT.